The 8 T cell receptor beta chains below were found in one sample sequenced in a study of identical twins listed by TCRdb under 2016. Libraries came from 5' RACE. These reads were obtained on an Illumina HiSeq 2000. Starting from the raw public reads, TCRdb applied fastp trimming at Q25, assembled clones with MiXCR and retained in-frame beta chains. Every entry covers one CDR3 protein and lists the most common genes and DNA from its rows. This sample comprises some 240,000 distinct CDR3 sequences, 10% of them detected only once. In total, the top ten clones hold less than 12% of the sample. Sequencing was carried out using memory T cells sorted from blood. The sample's cell subset or site label, decoded: CD45RO+ enriched T cells. These receptors all come from a man aged 45-60 years in good health.

This clonotype has more than one count but fewer than ten. CDR3 protein: CASGTVSRNEQFF. DNA of the CDR3: TGTGCCAGCGGGACGGTTTCGCGAAATGAGCAGTTCTTC. The J gene is TRBJ2-1, the V gene TRBV2; possibly TRBD1 or TRBD2 for D (5 bases each). Germline V gives CDR1 SNHLY, CDR2 FYNNEI. Trimming took off 8 bases at V and 7 bases at J, with 15 bases between the two ends. This CDR3 region has 13 residues.

This clonotype occurred a few times. J is TRBJ2-7 and V is TRBV20-1, with 8 positions matching TRBD1. The V and J ends lost 6 bases and 2 bases, in that order; junction bases with no gene match: 9. CDR3 length equals 14 residues. Germline CDR1 reads DFQATT; CDR2 reads SNEGSKA (reference sequence). CDR3 region: CSAQGQGNTYEQYF. The CDR3 nucleotides read TGCAGTGCCCAAGGACAGGGAAACACCTACGAGCAGTACTTC.

Only one count was recorded for this clonotype. V gene TRBV10-3 combines with J gene TRBJ1-5; D unresolved. The V gene's germline CDR1 is ENHRY and CDR2 SYGVKD. Trimming removed 10 bases at V and 0 bases at J, with 10 bases between. The CDR3 is 13 residues long. The CDR3 bases are TGTGCCACCTGCGACGATAGCAATCAGCCCCAGCATTTT. Protein product: CATCDDSNQPQHF.

This clonotype occurred many times. The chain is built from TRBV4-3 and TRBJ1-1; D not certain. The CDR3 consists of 15 residues. V was pared by 0 bases and J by 1 base, with 9 bases between. Germline V gene data show CDR1 as LGHNA and CDR2 as YSLEER. CDR3 DNA sequence: TGCGCCAGCAGCCAAGATAGTCGTTCGAACACTGAAGCTTTCTTT. It is translated as CASSQDSRSNTEAFF.

The chain carries TRBV5-4 and TRBJ2-7, with TRBD2 identical over 7 bases. The CDR3 runs 13 residues. V lost 5 bases to trimming and J lost 4 bases; unmatched junction nucleotides: 6. CDR1 and CDR2 from the germline V gene are SGHNT and YYREEE (reference sequence). The CDR3 sequence: CASSPAGVYEQYF. The CDR3 DNA reads as TGTGCCAGCAGTCCCGCGGGGGTGTACGAGCAGTACTTC.

This clonotype was seen ten or more times. This chain links TRBV28 with TRBJ2-3; D unresolved. This CDR3 is built from 12 residues. Between the trimmed V and J ends, which lost 8 bases and 1 base, there was a span of 7 bases. Germline V CDR1 and CDR2: MDHEN, SYDVKM. The CDR3 loop reads CASQSGTDTQYF. The CDR3 region has the DNA TGTGCCAGCCAGAGCGGCACAGATACGCAGTATTTT.

V gene TRBV4-3 combines with J gene TRBJ2-7; D perhaps matches TRBD2 (5 bases). Germline values: CDR1 LGHNA, CDR2 YSLEER. V lost 4 bases to trimming and J lost 5 bases, with 21 bases between them. The length of the CDR3 is 16 residues. The DNA for the CDR3 is TGCGCCAGCAGCCCGGAGGTACACCCAAGACCGAACGAGCAGTACTTC. Its translation: CASSPEVHPRPNEQYF.

This clonotype has only a few counts. The V and J genes are TRBV2 and TRBJ2-5; 14 bases fit TRBD2. Germline lookup yields CDR1 SNHLY and CDR2 FYNNEI. J was trimmed by 1 base and V by 4 bases; bases with no gene match: 2. CDR3 length: 16 residues. In DNA, the CDR3 is TGTGCCAGCAGTGTGACTAGCGGGGGGGTCCAAGAGACCCAGTACTTC. Translating gives CASSVTSGGVQETQYF. Based on the CDR3 plus reference TRBV2 and TRBJ2-5, the full variable domain is EPEVTQTPSHQVTQMGQEVILRCVPISNHLYFYWYRQILGQKVEFLVSFYNNEISEKSEIFDDQFSVERPDGSNFTLKIRSTKLEDSAMYFCASSVTSGGVQETQYFGPGTRLLVL.